The 30 T cell receptor beta chains listed next were all sequenced from one sample in a study of blood T cell repertoires in COVID-19. The method was immunoSEQ multiplex PCR; TCRdb's version includes in-frame clones alone and lacks a portion of them. The data show about 210,000 clones, with roughly 82% seen just once and about 12% held by the top ten. The sample taken for sequencing was peripheral blood. These receptors all stem from a woman aged 40 to 55 with acute or convalescent COVID-19.

V and J are TRBV12-3 or TRBV12-4 and TRBJ1-2; D may be TRBD1 (6 bases). V lost 3 bases, J lost 8 bases, and 13 bases lay in between. The length of the CDR3 is 13 residues. CDR3 DNA sequence: TGTGCCAGCAGTTTCGGGCCTGACAGGGGCTACACCTTC. Its protein product is CASSFGPDRGYTF.

The chain has TRBV28 and TRBJ1-1; no clear D gene. Germline CDR1 MDHEN, CDR2 SYDVKM. The ends were cut back, 4 bases at V and 5 bases at J, with 11 bases in the middle. This CDR3 is built from 13 residues. The CDR3 bases are TGTGCCAGCAGTTACAGAGTAGGAACTGAAGCTTTCTTT. It is translated as CASSYRVGTEAFF.

This sequence joins TRBV6-6 and TRBJ2-7; TRBD1 is a possible D gene (6 bases). The CDR3 is 14 amino acids. Germline CDR1 is MNHNY and CDR2 is SVGAGI (reference sequence). The germline V and J ends were trimmed by 6 bases and 2 bases, with 14 bases remaining between them. The chain's CDR3 is CASSQITGTYEQYF. The DNA for the CDR3 is TGTGCCAGCAGCCAAATAACAGGGACCTACGAGCAGTACTTC.

V gene TRBV13 combines with J gene TRBJ2-7; D perhaps matches TRBD1 (6 bases). Germline assignment: CDR1 PRHDT and CDR2 FYEKMQ (reference sequence). This CDR3 region has 15 residues. V was trimmed by 3 bases and J by 1 base, leaving 13 bases between them. CDR3 protein: CASSFRDIGSYEQYF. The CDR3 DNA reads TGTGCCAGCAGCTTCCGGGACATAGGATCCTACGAGCAGTACTTC.

This clone was detected a few times. The chain joins TRBV11-2 to TRBJ1-3, with 8 positions matching TRBD1. CDR1 is SGHAT, CDR2 FQNNGV, per germline. The junction had 5 bases not matched to a gene; V was cut back by 7 bases and J by 0 bases. The CDR3 spans 15 residues. The CDR3, as DNA: TGTGCCAGCAACCGGGGGACAGGCTCTGGAAACACCATATATTTT. It specifies CASNRGTGSGNTIYF.

CDR3 in amino acids: CAISELRGRNNEQFF. Written as DNA, the CDR3 is TGTGCCATCAGTGAATTGCGGGGGCGCAACAATGAGCAGTTCTTC. The chain links TRBV10-3 to TRBJ2-1, with D perhaps TRBD2 (7 bases). Germline CDR1 is ENHRY and CDR2 is SYGVKD. The V end was cut by 3 bases, the J end by 5 bases, with 14 bases between. The CDR3 has 15 residues.

This chain connects TRBV6-6 to TRBJ2-7; a possible D gene is TRBD1 (6 bases). The CDR3 is made up of 14 amino acids. The germline V gene has CDR1 MNHNY and CDR2 SVGAGI (reference sequence). V gave up 7 bases and J gave up 5 bases, with 18 bases separating them. The DNA of the CDR3 is TGTGCCAGCAACGAACAGGGACGACTAAACGAGCAGTACTTC. Translation gives CASNEQGRLNEQYF.

The V call is TRBV18, the J call TRBJ1-2; D not certain. Trimming removed 2 bases at V and 0 bases at J, with 10 bases between. The CDR3 is 15 residues long. From germline, CDR1 is KGHSH and CDR2 LQKENI. CDR3 protein: CASSPALSTNYGYTF. CDR3 sequence (DNA): TGTGCCAGCTCACCAGCTCTCAGTACTAACTATGGCTACACCTTC.

This chain uses TRBV6-6 with TRBJ2-7; 8 positions agree with TRBD2. Per the germline V gene, CDR1 is MNHNY and CDR2 is SVGAGI (reference sequence). The CDR3 is 15 residues long. V lost 0 bases to trimming and J lost 5 bases; unmatched junction nucleotides: 6. CDR3 amino acids: CASSYSLSGNDEQYF. Here the CDR3 DNA reads TGTGCCAGCAGTTACTCTCTTAGCGGGAACGACGAGCAGTACTTC.

The rearrangement uses TRBV24-1 and TRBJ2-5; TRBD1 agrees at 7 bases. The trim removed 7 bases at V and 3 bases at J, leaving 7 bases unmatched. The length of the CDR3 is 14 residues. Looked up from germline, CDR1 is KGHDR and CDR2 is SFDVKD. Written as DNA, the CDR3 is TGTGCCACCAGCCTAACAGGGGTTAAAGAGACCCAGTACTTC. Residues: CATSLTGVKETQYF.

V and J are TRBV5-1 and TRBJ2-1; 10 bases line up with TRBD2. After removal of 2 bases from V and 6 bases from J, the junction contained 8 bases not matched to a gene. This CDR3 region has 16 residues. CDR1 is SGHRS and CDR2 is YFSETQ in the germline V gene. The CDR3 sequence is CASSLGGTSVGNEQFF. For the CDR3, the DNA is TGCGCCAGCAGCTTAGGGGGGACTAGCGTGGGCAATGAGCAGTTCTTC.

V is TRBV10-2 and J is TRBJ2-2; D unclear. The CDR3 loop spans 14 amino acids. CDR1 WSHSY and CDR2 SAAADI come from the germline V gene. V shed 7 bases and J shed 1 base, with 10 bases lying between them. For the CDR3, the DNA is TGCGCCAGCAAGAGGTCCGTGAACACCGGGGAGCTGTTTTTT. Translation gives CASKRSVNTGELFF.

As regards this clone: The sample contains more than one DNA sequence encoding this CDR3. J is TRBJ2-3 and V is TRBV5-1; TRBD1 matches at 7 bases. Germline-derived CDR1 and CDR2 are SGHRS and YFSETQ. V lost 3 bases and J lost 1; bases outside the gene matches: 2. The length of the CDR3 is 14 residues. The DNA of the CDR3 is TGCGCCAGCAGCTCAACAGGGGGCACAGATACGCAGTATTTT. As protein: CASSSTGGTDTQYF.

The chain is built from TRBV29-1 and TRBJ2-1, with TRBD2 as a possible D gene (6 bases). This CDR3 has 13 amino acids. Trimming took 4 bases from V and 6 from J, leaving 13 bases between them. Germline values: CDR1 SQVTM, CDR2 ANQGSEA. CDR3 region: CSVGLVILNEQFF. CDR3 nucleotides: TGCAGCGTTGGACTAGTAATCCTCAATGAGCAGTTCTTC.

The V call is TRBV12-5, the J call TRBJ2-3; tentative D call: TRBD2 (6 bases). The ends were cut back, 4 bases at V and 2 bases at J, with 13 bases in the middle. CDR3 length: 15 residues. The germline V gene has CDR1 LGHNT and CDR2 FRNRAP. The CDR3 loop reads CASGSIGGYTDTQYF. CDR3 bases: TGTGCTAGTGGTTCGATTGGGGGGTACACAGATACGCAGTATTTT.

The chain couples TRBV30 to TRBJ2-1; 10 bases align to TRBD2. The V gene end was trimmed by 3 bases and the J gene end by 4 bases; junction bases not matched to a gene: 12. The CDR3 runs 17 residues. Germline lookup yields CDR1 GTSNPN and CDR2 SVGIG (reference sequence). This CDR3 reads CAWSVLGTAGGYNEQFF. The CDR3, as DNA: TGTGCCTGGAGCGTACTCGGCACAGCGGGGGGGTACAATGAGCAGTTCTTC.

V and J are TRBV9 and TRBJ2-7; no firm D call. The V gene lost 3 bases and the J gene lost 2 bases, with 15 bases spanning the gap. Germline lookup yields CDR1 SGDLS and CDR2 YYNGEE. This CDR3 has 15 amino acids. In DNA, the CDR3 is TGTGCCAGCAGCGCGACCCAGAGGCTCCCCTACGAGCAGTACTTC. As protein: CASSATQRLPYEQYF.

The chain is built from TRBV12-3 or TRBV12-4 and TRBJ1-2; D is unclear. CDR3 size: 13 residues. V was cut by 2 bases and J by 2 bases, with 6 bases left in between. Written as DNA, the CDR3 is TGTGCCAGCAGTTTATTAGTCAACTATGGCTACACCTTC. Translating it yields CASSLLVNYGYTF.

V is TRBV27 and J is TRBJ2-7; no reliable D call. This CDR3 has 14 amino acids. V lost 2 bases and J 5 bases, leaving 13 bases between the germline ends. CDR1 is MNHEY, CDR2 SMNVEV, per germline (reference sequence). The DNA of the CDR3 is TGTGCCAGCAGTTTACGGCTAGATGGCGACGAGCAGTACTTC. It codes for CASSLRLDGDEQYF.

The chain employs TRBV2 and TRBJ2-7, with D perhaps TRBD2 (6 bases). From germline, CDR1 is SNHLY and CDR2 FYNNEI. The CDR3 has 12 amino acids. V dropped 8 bases and J dropped 2 bases, with 10 bases sitting between them. CDR3 in DNA: TGTGCCAGCGGGGGACTCCCCTACGAGCAGTACTTC. Encoded protein: CASGGLPYEQYF.

V gene TRBV4-1 combines with J gene TRBJ2-3, with 11 bases identical to TRBD1. CDR3 length: 17 amino acids. The ends lost 3 bases at V and 6 bases at J; junction bases unmatched: 11. Per the germline V gene, CDR1 is MGHRA and CDR2 is YSYEKL. The CDR3 is CASSQPPGQGVTDTQYF. The CDR3 nucleotides read TGCGCCAGCAGCCAGCCTCCGGGACAGGGGGTTACGGATACGCAGTATTTT.

CDR3 bases: TGTGCCACCAGCAGAGAAGTAGGAGCGATGCCGTACTTC. It specifies CATSREVGAMPYF. This chain connects TRBV15 to TRBJ2-7; D ambiguous. Germline assignment: CDR1 LNHNV and CDR2 YYDKDF (reference sequence). Trimming stripped 0 bases from V and 12 bases from J, with 15 bases between. CDR3 length: 13 residues.

This clone was seen only once. The chain combines TRBV27 with TRBJ1-4, with TRBD1 matching 10 bases. The CDR3 extends over 16 amino acids. The germline gives CDR1 MNHEY, CDR2 SMNVEV (reference sequence). J lost 6 bases, V lost 2 bases, and 6 bases had no gene match. CDR3 in amino acids: CASSLQTGTGDEKLFF. DNA of the CDR3: TGTGCCAGCAGTTTACAAACCGGGACAGGGGATGAAAAACTGTTTTTT.

The gene calls are TRBV6-2 or TRBV6-3 and TRBJ2-3; TRBD2 aligns across 15 bases. CDR3 length: 17 residues. Germline trimming cut 4 bases from V and 5 bases from J; bases unmatched to any gene: 7. Germline loops: CDR1 MNHEY, CDR2 SVGEGT. The CDR3 reads CASSSLGLAGGGDTQYF. The CDR3 DNA reads TGTGCCAGCAGTTCCCTCGGACTAGCGGGGGGGGGAGATACGCAGTATTTT.

The J gene is TRBJ1-1, the V gene TRBV19; D is undetermined. There are 12 residues in the CDR3. Germline V gene data show CDR1 as LNHDA and CDR2 as SQIVND (reference sequence). V was pared by 4 bases and J by 7 bases, with 10 bases between. CDR3 sequence: CASSTPGVEAFF. The CDR3, as DNA: TGTGCCAGTAGTACCCCCGGGGTTGAAGCTTTCTTT.

In this sample, this clone turned up once. The V and J genes are TRBV6-2 or TRBV6-3 and TRBJ2-7; D gene uncertain. Germline V gene sequence: CDR1 MNHEY, CDR2 SVGEGT. The CDR3 sequence is 12 residues long. V shed 2 bases and J shed 4 bases, with 6 bases lying between them. In nucleotides, the CDR3 is TGTGCCAGCAGTTACGCGGCTTACGAGCAGTACTTC. Translated: CASSYAAYEQYF.

The V and J genes are TRBV5-1 and TRBJ2-7, with TRBD1 matching over 9 bases. Per germline, CDR1 SGHRS and CDR2 YFSETQ. This CDR3 is built from 13 residues. V lost 3 bases and J lost 5; bases outside the gene matches: 3. The CDR3 is CASSYRGQDEQYF. CDR3 in DNA: TGCGCCAGCAGCTACAGGGGGCAGGACGAGCAGTACTTC. Looking up the rest from reference TRBV5-1 and TRBJ2-7 gives the full variable domain: KAGVTQTPRYLIKTRGQQVTLSCSPISGHRSVSWYQQTPGQGLQFLFEYFSETQRNKGNFPGRFSGRQFSNSRSEMNVSTLELGDSALYLCASSYRGQDEQYFGPGTRLTVT.

J is TRBJ2-7 and V is TRBV27; 7 positions match TRBD1. From germline, CDR1 is MNHEY and CDR2 SMNVEV (reference sequence). The CDR3 sequence is 14 residues long. The J segment lost 7 bases and the V segment lost 4 bases, leaving 10 bases of the junction unmatched. In DNA form, the CDR3 reads TGTGCCAGCAGTTGGGACAGATGGGGGCGGGAGCAGTACTTC. Its protein product is CASSWDRWGREQYF.

The rearrangement joins TRBV5-5 to TRBJ1-5, with a possible D match to TRBD1 (6 bases). V dropped 0 bases and J dropped 2 bases, with 6 bases sitting between them. CDR3 size: 14 residues. Germline CDR1 SGHKS, CDR2 YYEKEE (reference sequence). CDR3: CASSLEGGNQPQHF. CDR3 nucleotide sequence: TGTGCCAGCAGCTTGGAGGGGGGCAATCAGCCCCAGCATTTT.

This sequence joins TRBV10-3 and TRBJ1-2; D is unclear. The CDR3 has 13 residues. V lost 4 bases and J lost 4, with 10 bases in between. Germline V gene lookup returns CDR1 ENHRY and CDR2 SYGVKD. The CDR3 DNA is TGTGCCATCAGTGTGTCAGGAGGCTATGGCTACACCTTC. This codes for CAISVSGGYGYTF.